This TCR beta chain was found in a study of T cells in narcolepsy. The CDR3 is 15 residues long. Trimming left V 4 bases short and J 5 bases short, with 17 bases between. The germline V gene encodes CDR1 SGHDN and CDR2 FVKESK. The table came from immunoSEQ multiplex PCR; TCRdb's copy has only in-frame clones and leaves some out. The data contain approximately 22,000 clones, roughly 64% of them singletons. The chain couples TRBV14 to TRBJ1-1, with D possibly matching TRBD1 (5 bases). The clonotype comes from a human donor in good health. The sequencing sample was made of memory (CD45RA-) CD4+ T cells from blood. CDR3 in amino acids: CASSPSAGRVTEAFF. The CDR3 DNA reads TGTGCCAGCAGCCCCTCGGCAGGGCGGGTGACTGAAGCTTTCTTT. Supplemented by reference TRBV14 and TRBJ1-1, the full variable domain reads EAGVTQFPSHSVIEKGQTVTLRCDPISGHDNLYWYRRVMGKEIKFLLHFVKESKQDESGMPNNRFLAERTGGTYSTLKVQPAELEDSGVYFCASSPSAGRVTEAFFGQGTRLTVV.